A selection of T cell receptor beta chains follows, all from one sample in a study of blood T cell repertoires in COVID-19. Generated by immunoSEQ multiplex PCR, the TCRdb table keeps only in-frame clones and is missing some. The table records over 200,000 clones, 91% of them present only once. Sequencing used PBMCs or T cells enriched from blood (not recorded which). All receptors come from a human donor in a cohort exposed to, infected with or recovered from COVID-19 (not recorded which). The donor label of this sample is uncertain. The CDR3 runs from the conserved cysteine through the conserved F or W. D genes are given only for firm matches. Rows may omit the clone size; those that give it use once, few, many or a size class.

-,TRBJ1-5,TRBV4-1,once,CASSQEEQGNQPQHF,TGCGCCAGCAGCCAAGAGGAACAGGGCAATCAGCCCCAGCATTTT
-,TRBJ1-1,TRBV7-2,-,CASNAQGDTEAFF,TGTGCCAGCAATGCACAGGGTGACACTGAAGCTTTCTTT
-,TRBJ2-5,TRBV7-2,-,CASSLYSETQYF,TGTGCCAGCAGCTTATACTCCGAGACCCAGTACTTC
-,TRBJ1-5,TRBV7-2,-,CASSLQGNQPQHF,TGTGCCAGCAGCCTGCAGGGAAATCAGCCCCAGCATTTT
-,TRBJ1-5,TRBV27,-,CASSYSGVSNQPQHF,TGTGCCAGCAGTTATTCAGGGGTGAGCAATCAGCCCCAGCATTTT
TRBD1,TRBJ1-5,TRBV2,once,CASRRQGTGNQPQHF,TGTGCCAGCAGGCGACAGGGAACGGGCAATCAGCCCCAGCATTTT
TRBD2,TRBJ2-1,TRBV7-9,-,CASRRLAGVSDEQFF,TGTGCCAGCAGGCGACTAGCGGGGGTTTCGGATGAGCAGTTCTTC
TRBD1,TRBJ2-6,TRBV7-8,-,CASSFWLWTGRSVGANVLTF,TGTGCCAGCAGCTTTTGGTTATGGACAGGGAGGTCCGTGGGGGCCAACGTCCTGACTTTC
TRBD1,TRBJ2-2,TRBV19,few,CASRRGTGGTGELFF,TGTGCCAGTAGGCGTGGGACAGGGGGAACCGGGGAGCTGTTTTTT
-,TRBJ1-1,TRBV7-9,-,CASSPPSLTEAFF,TGTGCCAGCAGCCCCCCCTCTCTCACTGAAGCTTTCTTT
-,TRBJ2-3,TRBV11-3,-,CASSFNTDTQYF,TGTGCCAGCAGCTTTAACACAGATACGCAGTATTTT
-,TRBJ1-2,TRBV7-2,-,CASSALGGGRNYGYTF,TGTGCCAGCAGCGCCCTGGGGGGGGGAAGGAACTATGGCTACACCTTC
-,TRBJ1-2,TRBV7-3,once,CASSLLGGDNGCTF,TGTGCCAGCAGCTTATTGGGAGGGGACAATGGCTGCACCTTC
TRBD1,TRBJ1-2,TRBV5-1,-,CASSLAGGQVAIHGYTF,TGCGCCAGCAGCTTGGCCGGGGGACAGGTCGCGATCCATGGCTACACCTTC
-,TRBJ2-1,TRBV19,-,CASSMGTGTYNEQFF,TGTGCCAGTAGTATGGGCACAGGGACCTACAATGAGCAGTTCTTC
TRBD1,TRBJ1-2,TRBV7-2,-,CASSFEGAPAYGYTF,TGTGCCAGCAGCTTCGAGGGGGCGCCGGCCTATGGCTACACCTTC
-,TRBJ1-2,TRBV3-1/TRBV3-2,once,CASSQVQGGGGYTF,TGTGCCAGCAGCCAAGTCCAGGGAGGCGGAGGCTACACCTTC
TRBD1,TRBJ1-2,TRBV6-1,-,CASSERTGGQGYTF,TGTGCCAGCAGTGAACGGACAGGGGGTCAGGGCTACACCTTC
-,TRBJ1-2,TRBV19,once,CASSSPPGDRDYGYTF,TGTGCCAGTAGTTCCCCGCCCGGGGATAGGGACTATGGCTACACCTTC
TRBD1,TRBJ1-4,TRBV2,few,CASSDRTGGRSEKLFF,TGTGCCAGCAGTGATCGGACAGGGGGCAGGTCTGAAAAACTGTTTTTT
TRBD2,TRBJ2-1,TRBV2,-,CASSRNSGGSYNEQFF,TGTGCCAGCAGTCGGAACAGCGGGGGGTCCTACAATGAGCAGTTCTTC
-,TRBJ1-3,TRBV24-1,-,CATSDSGHSGNTIYF,TGTGCCACCAGTGATTCGGGACACTCTGGAAACACCATATATTTT
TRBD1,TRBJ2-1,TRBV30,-,CAWSGAGTGLFSYNEQFF,TGTGCCTGGAGTGGAGCCGGGACAGGACTTTTCTCCTACAATGAGCAGTTCTTC
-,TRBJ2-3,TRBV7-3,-,CASSSHGETSTDTQYF,TGTGCCAGCAGCTCCCACGGGGAGACTAGCACAGATACGCAGTATTTT
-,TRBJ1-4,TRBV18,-,CASSPAAFREKLFF,TGTGCCAGCTCACCCGCGGCCTTTAGGGAAAAACTGTTTTTT
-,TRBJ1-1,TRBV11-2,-,CASSHLTGRGPEAFF,TGTGCCAGCAGCCATTTGACAGGCCGAGGGCCGGAAGCTTTCTTT
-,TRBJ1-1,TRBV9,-,CASSPTGYPEAFF,TGTGCCAGCAGCCCGACCGGGTATCCTGAAGCTTTCTTT
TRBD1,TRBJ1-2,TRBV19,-,CASSWTGGPNYGYTF,TGTGCCAGTTCATGGACAGGTGGCCCTAACTATGGCTACACCTTC
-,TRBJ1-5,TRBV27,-,CASSWEVGNQPQHF,TGTGCCAGCAGTTGGGAGGTTGGGAATCAGCCCCAGCATTTT
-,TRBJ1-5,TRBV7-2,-,CASSSGGRNIEPQHF,TGTGCCAGCAGCTCCGGAGGACGGAACATTGAGCCCCAGCATTTT
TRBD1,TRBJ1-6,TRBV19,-,CASSIQEGASYNSPLHF,TGTGCCAGTAGTATCCAAGAGGGGGCCTCCTATAATTCACCCCTCCACTTT
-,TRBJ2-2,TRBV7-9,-,CASSGAPGPTGELFF,TGTGCCAGCAGCGGGGCCCCTGGGCCCACCGGGGAGCTGTTTTTT
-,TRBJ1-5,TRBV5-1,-,CASKGRSVRGNQPQHF,TGCGCCAGCAAGGGGAGGTCTGTTCGGGGCAATCAGCCCCAGCATTTT
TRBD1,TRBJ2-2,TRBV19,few,CASSPRQGIGELFF,TGTGCCAGTAGTCCCAGACAGGGCATCGGGGAGCTGTTTTTT
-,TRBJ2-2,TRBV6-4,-,CASRTVTGELFF,TGTGCCAGCAGAACAGTTACCGGGGAGCTGTTTTTT
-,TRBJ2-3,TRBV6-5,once,CASTEGVGTDTQYF,TGTGCCAGCACCGAGGGCGTCGGCACAGATACGCAGTATTTT
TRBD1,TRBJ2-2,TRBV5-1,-,CASSLRTGAGTGELFF,TGCGCCAGCAGCTTGCGAACAGGGGCTGGCACCGGGGAGCTGTTTTTT
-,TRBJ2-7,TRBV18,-,CASSPGQSYGDEQYF,TGTGCCAGCTCACCAGGACAGAGCTACGGGGATGAGCAGTACTTC
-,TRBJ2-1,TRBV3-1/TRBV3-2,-,CASSLRTVNEQFF,TGTGCCAGCAGCCTCCGGACTGTCAATGAGCAGTTCTTC
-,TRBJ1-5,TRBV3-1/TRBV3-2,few,CASSPSRVNSQPQHF,TGTGCCAGCAGCCCCTCCAGGGTAAATAGTCAGCCCCAGCATTTT
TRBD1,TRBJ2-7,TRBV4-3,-,CASSQEADRVAEQYF,TGCGCCAGCAGCCAAGAAGCCGACAGGGTAGCCGAGCAGTACTTC
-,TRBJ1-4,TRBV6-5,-,CASSYSGGINEKLFF,TGTGCCAGCAGTTACTCGGGGGGGATTAATGAAAAACTGTTTTTT
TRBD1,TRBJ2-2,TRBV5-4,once,CASSLDPTGDTGELFF,TGTGCCAGCAGCTTGGATCCGACAGGGGACACCGGGGAGCTGTTTTTT
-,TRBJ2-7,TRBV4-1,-,CASSQEWGGVYEQYF,TGCGCCAGCAGCCAAGAATGGGGCGGGGTGTACGAGCAGTACTTC
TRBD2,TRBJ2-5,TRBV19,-,CASSWSASGQETQYF,TGTGCCAGTAGTTGGTCGGCTAGCGGCCAAGAGACCCAGTACTTC
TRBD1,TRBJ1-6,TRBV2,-,CASTGTDNSPLHF,TGTGCCAGCACCGGGACAGATAATTCACCCCTCCACTTT
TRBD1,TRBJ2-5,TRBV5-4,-,CASSLSGQGQETQYF,TGTGCCAGCAGCTTAAGTGGACAGGGCCAAGAGACCCAGTACTTC
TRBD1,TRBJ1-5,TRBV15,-,CATSRGPFTPGQGNQPQHF,TGTGCCACCAGCAGAGGCCCATTCACACCGGGACAGGGAAATCAGCCCCAGCATTTT
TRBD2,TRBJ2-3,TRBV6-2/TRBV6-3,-,CASSRTSGGGADTQYF,TGTGCCAGCAGCCGGACTAGCGGGGGGGGCGCAGATACGCAGTATTTT
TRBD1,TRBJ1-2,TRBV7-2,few,CASKDRGNYGYTF,TGTGCCAGCAAGGACAGGGGGAACTATGGCTACACCTTC
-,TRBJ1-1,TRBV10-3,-,CAIGRDTEAFF,TGTGCCATCGGGAGGGACACTGAAGCTTTCTTT
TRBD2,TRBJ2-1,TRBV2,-,CARLTGLAGGGSYNEQFF,TGTGCCAGACTTACGGGACTAGCGGGGGGCGGGTCCTACAATGAGCAGTTCTTC
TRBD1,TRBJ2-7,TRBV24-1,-,CAETGQVGSKEQYF,TGTGCCGAAACCGGACAGGTGGGAAGTAAGGAGCAGTACTTC
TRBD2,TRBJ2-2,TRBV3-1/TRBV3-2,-,CASSQDPAGGMAGELFF,TGTGCCAGCAGCCAGGATCCAGCGGGGGGGATGGCCGGGGAGCTGTTTTTT
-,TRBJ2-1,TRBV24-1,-,CATRARDNEQFF,TGTGCCACCCGCGCCAGGGACAATGAGCAGTTCTTC
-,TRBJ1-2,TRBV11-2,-,CASSFPRGGVSHGYTF,TGTGCCAGCAGCTTCCCCAGGGGAGGGGTATCGCATGGCTACACCTTC